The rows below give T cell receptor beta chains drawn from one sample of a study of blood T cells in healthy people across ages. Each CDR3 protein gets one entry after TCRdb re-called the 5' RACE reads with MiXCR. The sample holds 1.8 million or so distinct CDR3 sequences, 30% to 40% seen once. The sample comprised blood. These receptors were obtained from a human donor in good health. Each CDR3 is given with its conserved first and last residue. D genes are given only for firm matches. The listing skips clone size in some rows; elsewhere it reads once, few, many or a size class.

TGTGCCAGCAGTCGCGGGCCCGAACCCTACGAGCAGTACTTC	CASSRGPEPYEQYF	TRBJ2-7	TRBV28	-	-
TGCAGTGCTAGAGTACGTAGAGTCCCGCAGTATTTT	CSARVRRVPQYF	TRBJ2-3	TRBV20-1	few	-
TGTGCCAGCAGCAACGATCTTAGCTACGAGCAGTACTTC	CASSNDLSYEQYF	TRBJ2-7	TRBV2	few	-
TGTGCCAGCAGTTCGAACGACAGGACGGGTTGGTATTTT	CASSSNDRTGWYF	TRBJ2-3	TRBV28	-	-
TGTGCCAGCAGCCAGGGACAGTCGACCGGGGAACTGTTTTTT	CASSQGQSTGELFF	TRBJ2-2	TRBV11-1	few	TRBD1
TGTGCCAGCAGCGTAGGGGGGAGCGGTGGCTACACCTTC	CASSVGGSGGYTF	TRBJ1-2	TRBV9	few	-
TGCGCCAGCACCTCCTTAGCTAGCACAGATACGCAGTATTTT	CASTSLASTDTQYF	TRBJ2-3	TRBV5-1	-	-
TGTGCCAGCAGGTTGCAGGGCCACTCCTACGAGCAGTACTTC	CASRLQGHSYEQYF	TRBJ2-7	TRBV28	-	-
TGTGCCAGCAGTAGGATGACAGGGTATGGCTACACCTTC	CASSRMTGYGYTF	TRBJ1-2	TRBV12-3/TRBV12-4	few	TRBD1
TGTGCCAGCAGCTTAAACCTCGACAGGGTGATGTCGGAGACCCAGTACTTC	CASSLNLDRVMSETQYF	TRBJ2-5	TRBV7-8	-	TRBD1
TGTGCCGGCAGCTTAAGGGACAGATACACAGATACGCAGTATTTT	CAGSLRDRYTDTQYF	TRBJ2-3	TRBV7-2	-	TRBD1
TGCAGTGCTAGAGTTGGGGGATCCCAAGAGACCCAGTACTTC	CSARVGGSQETQYF	TRBJ2-5	TRBV20-1	-	-
TGTGCCAGCACTCAACGCTACGAGCAGTACTTC	CASTQRYEQYF	TRBJ2-7	TRBV3-1	-	-
TGTGCCAGCAGTGAGAACCCAATGGAGCAGTTCTTC	CASSENPMEQFF	TRBJ2-1	TRBV6-1	-	-
TGTGCCAGCAGTTCGAGCGGGGGTGTGAGTGTGCAGTTCTTC	CASSSSGGVSVQFF	TRBJ2-1	TRBV6-2/TRBV6-3	few	TRBD2
TGTGCCAGCAGTGAAGTCCCCCGATGGGCGGGGGAGCCTCCCTACGAGCAGTACTTC	CASSEVPRWAGEPPYEQYF	TRBJ2-7	TRBV2	-	TRBD2
TGTGCCAGCAGGGCAACAGGGAACAATCAGCCCCAGCATTTT	CASRATGNNQPQHF	TRBJ1-5	TRBV12-3/TRBV12-4	-	-
TGTGCCATCACCCCTTATCCCAAAGAAGAGACCCAGTACTTC	CAITPYPKEETQYF	TRBJ2-5	TRBV10-3	few	-
TGTGCCAGCAGCACAGGGATGGATACGCAGTATTTT	CASSTGMDTQYF	TRBJ2-3	TRBV7-9	few	-
TGCAGTGCTAGGGCAGGTAAAGGCTATTACAATGAGCAGTTCTTC	CSARAGKGYYNEQFF	TRBJ2-1	TRBV20-1	-	-
TGCGCCAGCAGCCAGGGGACAGGAGACCTCTATGGCTACACCTTC	CASSQGTGDLYGYTF	TRBJ1-2	TRBV4-1	few	TRBD1
TGTGCCAGCAGCCCCTCCATGTTGACGGGGGGACCTAGCAGGGTTACGCAGTATTTT	CASSPSMLTGGPSRVTQYF	TRBJ2-3	TRBV7-2	once	TRBD2
TGTGCCAGCAGCGGGGACTTAGAGCAGTACTTC	CASSGDLEQYF	TRBJ2-7	TRBV7-6	-	-
TGTGCCAGCAAAAACGGGGTAGCTGGGGAGACCCAGTACTTC	CASKNGVAGETQYF	TRBJ2-5	TRBV7-9	few	-
TGTGCCAGCAGCCCCGATAATTTAGATACGCAGTATTTT	CASSPDNLDTQYF	TRBJ2-3	TRBV3-1	few	-
TGCAGTGCTAAGGGCGGGGGGGATTACAATGAGCAGTTCTTC	CSAKGGGDYNEQFF	TRBJ2-1	TRBV20-1	few	TRBD2
TGTGCCAGCAGCTTAGGGGGGGGCCTCTATGGCTACACCTTC	CASSLGGGLYGYTF	TRBJ1-2	TRBV7-8	few	-
TGTGCCAGCAGCCCCAATGGGGGTAGCGGGGGGGCGGATACGCAGTATTTT	CASSPNGGSGGADTQYF	TRBJ2-3	TRBV7-8	-	TRBD2
TGTGCCAGCAGCTTGGGACTAGAAGAGGATACGCAGTATTTT	CASSLGLEEDTQYF	TRBJ2-3	TRBV11-3	once	TRBD2
TGCGCCAGCAGCAGCCCAACAGGGGGAGGAATGAACACTGAAGCTTTCTTT	CASSSPTGGGMNTEAFF	TRBJ1-1	TRBV5-1	few	TRBD1
TGCAGTGCTAGTGACGGGCAAGAGACCCAGTACTTC	CSASDGQETQYF	TRBJ2-5	TRBV20-1	-	-
TGCGCCAGCAGCCCCTTACTAGCGGGGGTGGTCACAGATACGCAGTATTTT	CASSPLLAGVVTDTQYF	TRBJ2-3	TRBV5-1	-	TRBD2
TGCAGCGTGGGGTCGGCGGGCGACACTGAAGCTTTCTTT	CSVGSAGDTEAFF	TRBJ1-1	TRBV29-1	-	-
TGTGCCAGCAGTCCTACCTATAATGAAAAACTGTTTTTT	CASSPTYNEKLFF	TRBJ1-4	TRBV12-3/TRBV12-4	-	-
TGTGCCAGCAGCCATACACAGGGACCAAATCAGCCCCAGCATTTT	CASSHTQGPNQPQHF	TRBJ1-5	TRBV11-2	-	-
TGCGCCAGCAGCTTGACAGGGGGCATCTATGGCTACACCTTC	CASSLTGGIYGYTF	TRBJ1-2	TRBV5-1	many	TRBD1
TGTGCCAGCAGTGAAGTCCGGGTCGGACGGTACAATGAGCAGTTCTTC	CASSEVRVGRYNEQFF	TRBJ2-1	TRBV25-1	-	-